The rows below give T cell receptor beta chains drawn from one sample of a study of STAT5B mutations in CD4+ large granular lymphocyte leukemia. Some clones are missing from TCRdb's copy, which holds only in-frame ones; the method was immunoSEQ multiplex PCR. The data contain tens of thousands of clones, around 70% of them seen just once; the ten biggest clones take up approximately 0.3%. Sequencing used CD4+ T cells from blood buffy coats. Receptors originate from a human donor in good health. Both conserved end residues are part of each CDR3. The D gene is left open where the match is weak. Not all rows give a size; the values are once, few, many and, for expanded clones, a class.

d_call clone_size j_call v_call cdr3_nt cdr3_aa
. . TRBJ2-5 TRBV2 TGTGCCAGCAGTGAAGACTTTTCAGCTGGGGAGACCCAGTACTTC CASSEDFSAGETQYF
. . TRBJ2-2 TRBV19 TGTGCCAGTAGTATAAGGCACGGAGACTACACCGGGGAGCTGTTTTTT CASSIRHGDYTGELFF
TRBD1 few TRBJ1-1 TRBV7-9 TGTGCCAGCAGCCTACGACAGGGGGAGGACACTGAAGCTTTCTTT CASSLRQGEDTEAFF
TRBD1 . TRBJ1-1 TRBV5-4 TGTGCCAGCAGCCCGTTGACAGGGGGCTACATGACTGAAGCTTTCTTT CASSPLTGGYMTEAFF
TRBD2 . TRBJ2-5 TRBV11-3 TGTGCCAGCAGCTTACGGGGGGGGGAGACCCAGTACTTC CASSLRGGETQYF
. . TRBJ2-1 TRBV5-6 TGTGCCAGCAGCTTCCACGGGACCTACAATGAGCAGTTCTTC CASSFHGTYNEQFF
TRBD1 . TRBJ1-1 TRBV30 TGTGCCTGGAGTCCCGGGACAGTGGGGACTGAAGCTTTCTTT CAWSPGTVGTEAFF
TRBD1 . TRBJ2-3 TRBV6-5 TGTGCCAGCAGTTACTTGCAGGGGGCGATTGGTACGCAGTATTTT CASSYLQGAIGTQYF
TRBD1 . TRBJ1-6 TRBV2 TGTGCCAGCAGTGTGGTGAGGACAGGGGTGAAAAATTCACCCCTCCACTTT CASSVVRTGVKNSPLHF
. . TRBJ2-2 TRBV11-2 TGTGCCAGCAGCTTAAACTGGGGGGCGAGCACCGGGGAGCTGTTTTTT CASSLNWGASTGELFF
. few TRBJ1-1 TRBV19 TGTGCCAGTAGTGTGGACTCATACACTGAAGCTTTCTTT CASSVDSYTEAFF
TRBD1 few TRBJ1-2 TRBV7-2 TGTGCCAGCAGCTTGACCGGGACAGGGAGAAACTATGGCTACACCTTC CASSLTGTGRNYGYTF
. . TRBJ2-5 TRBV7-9 TGTGCCAGCAGCTCGGTACGACTAGTTGAGACCCAGTACTTC CASSSVRLVETQYF
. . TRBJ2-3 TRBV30 TGTGCCTGGAGTAGGCGGAGCACAGATACGCAGTATTTT CAWSRRSTDTQYF
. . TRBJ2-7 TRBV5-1 TGCGCCAGCACCAATTCCTACGAGCAGTACTTC CASTNSYEQYF
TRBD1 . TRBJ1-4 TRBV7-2 TGTGCCAGCAGCTCGAGGACAGGCAGGAGTGAAAAACTGTTTTTT CASSSRTGRSEKLFF
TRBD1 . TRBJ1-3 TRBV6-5 TGTGCCAGCAGTTTGGACAGGGAGATTGGAAACACCATATATTTT CASSLDREIGNTIYF
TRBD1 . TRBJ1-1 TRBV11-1 TGTGCCAGCAGCGGTACAGGGGGCGTTACTGAAGCTTTCTTT CASSGTGGVTEAFF
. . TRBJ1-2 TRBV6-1 TGTGCCAGCAGTGAATCTTCACAGTCGGCTTACTATGGCTACACCTTC CASSESSQSAYYGYTF
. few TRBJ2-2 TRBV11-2 TGTGCCAGCAGCTTAGTTTGGGGTCCCGGGGAGCTGTTTTTT CASSLVWGPGELFF
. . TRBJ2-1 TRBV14 TGTGCCAGCAGCCAAGCAATCGGACCCCGCTCCTACAATGGGCAGTTCTTC CASSQAIGPRSYNGQFF
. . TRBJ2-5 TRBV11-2 TGTGCCAGCAGCCCCGGACAGTCGTCCCACCAAGAGACCCAGTACTTC CASSPGQSSHQETQYF
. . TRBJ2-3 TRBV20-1 TGCAGTGCCACCTTGGATACGCAGTATTTT CSATLDTQYF
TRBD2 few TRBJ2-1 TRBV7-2 TGTGCCAGCAGCTGGTCTAGCGGGGAGTACAATGAGCAGTTCTTC CASSWSSGEYNEQFF
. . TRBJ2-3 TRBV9 TGTGCCAGCAGCGTAGGGCTCGGGGGAGGTACAGATACGCAGTATTTT CASSVGLGGGTDTQYF
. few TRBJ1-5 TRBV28 TGTGCCAGCAGTCCATTTAGGTCTTCGGGGGGCAATCAGCCCCAGCATTTT CASSPFRSSGGNQPQHF
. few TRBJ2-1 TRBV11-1 TGTGCCAGCAGGAGAGGGGTCGAGCAGTTCTTC CASRRGVEQFF
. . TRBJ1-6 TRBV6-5 TGTGCCAGCAGATACAGTAATTCACCCCTCCACTTT CASRYSNSPLHF
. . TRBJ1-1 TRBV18 . CASSPRVGVGNTETFF
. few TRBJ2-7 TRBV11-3 TGTGCCAGCAGCTTATCAGGAGTATCCTACGAGCAGTACTTC CASSLSGVSYEQYF
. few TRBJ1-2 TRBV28 TGTGCCAGCAGTTCAGGACGGTATGAGTTTCCTAACTATGGCTACACCTTC CASSSGRYEFPNYGYTF
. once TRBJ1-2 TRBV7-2 TGTGCCGCCGTCCGGGAGGGGCTGTGGTATGGCTACACCTTC CAAVREGLWYGYTF
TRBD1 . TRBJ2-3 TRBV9 TGTGCCAGCAGCGTAGTGCCGGGACAGGGAACAGATACGCAGTATTTT CASSVVPGQGTDTQYF
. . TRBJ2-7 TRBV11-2 TGTGCCAGCAGCCAAGAGTTCTCCTACGAGCAGTACTTC CASSQEFSYEQYF
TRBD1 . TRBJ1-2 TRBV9 TGTGCCAGCAGCGTAGCCGGCGGGACAGGGGACTATGGCTACACCTTC CASSVAGGTGDYGYTF
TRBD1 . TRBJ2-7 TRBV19 TGTGCCAGTAGAACTGGACAGGGGGACTACGAGCAGTACTTC CASRTGQGDYEQYF
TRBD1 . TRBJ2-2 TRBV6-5 TGTGCCAGCGACAGGGGTACCGGGGAGCTGTTTTTT CASDRGTGELFF
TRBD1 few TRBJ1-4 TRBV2 TGTGCCAGCAGTGAGTTGAGGGGGACAGGTGAAAAACTGTTTTTT CASSELRGTGEKLFF
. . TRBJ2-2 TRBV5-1 TGCGCCAGCAGCTTGGTCGGCGGGCGGAACACCGGGGAGCTGTTTTTT CASSLVGGRNTGELFF
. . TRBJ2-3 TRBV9 TGTGCCAGCAGCGTATTAGGGGCGCAGACAGATACGCAGTATTTT CASSVLGAQTDTQYF
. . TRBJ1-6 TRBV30 TGTGCCCGTCAGGGCTCCTATAATTCACCCCTCCACTTT CARQGSYNSPLHF
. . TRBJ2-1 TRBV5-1 TGCGCATCTCGAAAGCAGGGGCCCCACAATGAGCAGTTCTTC CASRKQGPHNEQFF
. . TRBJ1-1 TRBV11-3 TGTGCCGCGATAAAGGGTACTGAAGCTTTCTTT CAAIKGTEAFF
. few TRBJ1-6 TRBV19 TGTGCCAGTAGTTGGGGGGACAATTCACCCCTCCACTTT CASSWGDNSPLHF
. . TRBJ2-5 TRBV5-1 TGCGCCAGCAGCCGACCAGGGGTCGGGGAGACCCAGTACTTC CASSRPGVGETQYF
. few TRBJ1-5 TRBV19 TGTGCCAGTAGTAAGGTCCAGGGGTCCAATCAGCCCCAGCATTTT CASSKVQGSNQPQHF
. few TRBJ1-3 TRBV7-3 TGTGCCAGCAGCTTAGGGTCTCCAGGCAGCTCTGGAAACACCATATATTTT CASSLGSPGSSGNTIYF
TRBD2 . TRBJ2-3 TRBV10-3 TGTGCCCCTCTGGCGGCGGGAGGATGGGGCACAGATACGCAGTATTTT CAPLAAGGWGTDTQYF
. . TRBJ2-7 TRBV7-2 TGTGCCAGCAGCTTAGGCCAGGGAGGCTACGAGCAGTACTTC CASSLGQGGYEQYF
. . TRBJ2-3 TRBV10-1 TGCGCCAGCAGTGAGTCGATGGGGGGCCCCACAGATACGCAGTATTTT CASSESMGGPTDTQYF
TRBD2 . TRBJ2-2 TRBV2 TGTGCCAGCAGTTCGGGACTAGCGGGAGCCCCTGACACCGGGGAGCTGTTTTTT CASSSGLAGAPDTGELFF
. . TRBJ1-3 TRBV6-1 TGTGCCAGCAGTGAAGGCTGGGGTCTCGGAAACACCATATATTTT CASSEGWGLGNTIYF
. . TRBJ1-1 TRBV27 TGTGCCAGCAGTTATAAGGGGGGGAGGGACAAAACCACTGAAGCTTTCTTT CASSYKGGRDKTTEAFF
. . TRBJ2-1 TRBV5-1 TGCGCCAGCAGCTTGGTGGGGGCTTCCTACAATGAGCAGTTCTTC CASSLVGASYNEQFF
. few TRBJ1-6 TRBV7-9 TGTGCCAGCAGCCATCTTAGTGGTACGGGGCAGGGATCACCCCTCCACTTT CASSHLSGTGQGSPLHF
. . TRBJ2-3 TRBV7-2 TGTGCCAGCAGCTTATCCTCTCGCGATGCAGATACGCAGTATTTT CASSLSSRDADTQYF
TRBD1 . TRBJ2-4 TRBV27 TGTGCCAGCAGTTCCCAGCCAGGGGGCTTAGCCAAAAACATTCAGTACTTC CASSSQPGGLAKNIQYF
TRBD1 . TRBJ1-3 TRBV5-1 TGCGCCAGCAGCTTGGCCGGGACAGATGGAAACACCATATATTTT CASSLAGTDGNTIYF